Presented here are 21 T cell receptor beta chains from one specimen sequenced in a study of shared clonotypes between healthy human individuals. Some clones are missing from TCRdb's copy, which holds only in-frame ones; the method was immunoSEQ multiplex PCR. Here the sample spans about a million clones, approximately 70% being singletons. Sequencing was done on a sample of memory CD4+ T cells sorted from blood. Regarding subset: CD45RA-negative fraction. The receptors derive from a young man in good health.

This clone was observed a few times. The chain recombines TRBV28 with TRBJ1-6, with D tentatively TRBD1 (6 bases). The CDR3 is 15 amino acids. The V gene lost 5 bases and the J gene lost 7 bases, with 15 bases spanning the gap. Germline CDR1 and CDR2: MDHEN and SYDVKM. CDR3 sequence: CASSKQGIGNSPLHF. CDR3 sequence (DNA): TGTGCCAGCAGTAAACAGGGAATCGGGAATTCACCCCTCCACTTT. The complete variable domain, with remaining parts taken from reference TRBV28 and TRBJ1-6, reads DVKVTQSSRYLVKRTGEKVFLECVQDMDHENMFWYRQDPGLGLRLIYFSYDVKMKEKGDIPEGYSVSREKKERFSLILESASTNQTSMYLCASSKQGIGNSPLHFGNGTRLTVT.

This clone was found a few times. The genes are TRBV5-6 and TRBJ1-1; D uncertain. Germline V lookup: CDR1 SGHDT, CDR2 YYEEEE. V gave up 7 bases and J gave up 3 bases, with 19 bases separating them. This CDR3 comprises 15 residues. CDR3 nucleotides: TGTGCCAGCTCGACTCATAACGGTGGGTACACTGAAGCTTTCTTT. Translated, it gives CASSTHNGGYTEAFF. Full variable domain (remainder filled in from reference TRBV5-6 and TRBJ1-1): DAGVTQSPTHLIKTRGQQVTLRCSPKSGHDTVSWYQQALGQGPQFIFQYYEEEERQRGNFPDRFSGHQFPNYSSELNVNALLLGDSALYLCASSTHNGGYTEAFFGQGTRLTVV.

The chain employs TRBV5-5 and TRBJ1-3; TRBD1 agrees at 7 bases. V dropped 1 base and J dropped 0; count of bases not matched to a gene: 4. CDR1 and CDR2 (germline): SGHKS, YYEKEE (reference sequence). CDR3 length: 16 residues. CDR3 protein: CASSLMWDSSGNTIYF. The CDR3 region has the DNA TGTGCCAGCAGCTTGATGTGGGACAGCTCTGGAAACACCATATATTTT.

A note on this clone: The same CDR3 also results from other DNA sequences found in this sample. V and J are TRBV9 and TRBJ2-7; a weak D match, TRBD1 (6 bases). The CDR3 runs to 14 residues. Between the trimmed V and J ends, which lost 0 bases and 1 base, there was a span of 8 bases. CDR1 is SGDLS, CDR2 YYNGEE, per germline. CDR3 sequence (DNA): TGTGCCAGCAGCGTAGTTGGACAGTCCTACGAGCAGTACTTC. As protein: CASSVVGQSYEQYF.

The rearrangement joins TRBV9 to TRBJ1-1; TRBD1 agrees at 7 bases. Germline V lookup: CDR1 SGDLS, CDR2 YYNGEE. V shed 5 bases and J 2 bases; nucleotides not matched to a gene: 12. CDR3 length: 16 residues. CDR3: CASSQGGTDPNTEAFF. CDR3 nucleotides: TGTGCCAGCAGTCAAGGGGGGACAGACCCAAACACTGAAGCTTTCTTT.

The chain joins TRBV4-1 to TRBJ1-5; 8 nucleotides line up with TRBD1. Germline values: CDR1 MGHRA, CDR2 YSYEKL. The CDR3 loop spans 15 amino acids. J gave up 6 bases and V 3 bases, and 7 bases lay outside the gene matches. The CDR3 sequence is CASSQQQGGIQPQHF. CDR3 nucleotides: TGCGCCAGCAGCCAGCAACAGGGGGGGATTCAGCCCCAGCATTTT.

The chain carries TRBV5-1 and TRBJ1-1, with unresolved D. The CDR3 runs 14 residues. Germline V gene lookup returns CDR1 SGHRS and CDR2 YFSETQ. V was pared by 3 bases and J by 1 base, with 10 bases between. CDR3 DNA: TGCGCCAGCAGCTCCCAGGTAAAGAACACTGAAGCTTTCTTT. Translated, it gives CASSSQVKNTEAFF.

The rearrangement joins TRBV27 to TRBJ2-1, with 11 nucleotides matching TRBD2. Unmatched junction bases numbered 5, after V lost 5 bases and J lost 2 bases. From germline, CDR1 is MNHEY and CDR2 SMNVEV (reference sequence). The CDR3 is 16 amino acids. CDR3 sequence (DNA): TGTGCCAGCAGTACACCGGGACTAGCGGCCTACAATGAGCAGTTCTTC. As protein: CASSTPGLAAYNEQFF.

The CDR3 DNA reads TGTGCCAGCAGCTCGCGGGGCTTCCAGGAGACCCAGTACTTC. Translated: CASSSRGFQETQYF. The chain combines TRBV7-2 with TRBJ2-5, with D perhaps matching TRBD2 (6 bases). CDR3 length: 14 amino acids. The germline V gene encodes CDR1 SGHTA and CDR2 FQGNSA. V lost 4 bases and J lost 5, with 14 bases in between. Full variable domain (rest looked up from reference TRBV7-2 and TRBJ2-5): GAGVSQSPSNKVTEKGKDVELRCDPISGHTALYWYRQSLGQGLEFLIYFQGNSAPDKSGLPSDRFSAERTGGSVSTLTIQRTQQEDSAVYLCASSSRGFQETQYFGPGTRLLVL.

This clone is a singleton in its sample. V is TRBV7-9 and J is TRBJ1-4; possibly TRBD1 for D (5 bases). Trimming shortened V by 4 bases and J by 4 bases, and 19 bases separated the two germline ends. Germline CDR1 SEHNR, CDR2 FQNEAQ (reference sequence). This CDR3 spans 17 amino acids. CDR3 sequence: CASSYISGQASNEKLFF. The CDR3 DNA sequence: TGTGCCAGCAGCTATATATCGGGGCAGGCTAGTAATGAAAAACTGTTTTTT. The full variable domain, with the rest looked up from reference TRBV7-9 and TRBJ1-4, is DTGVSQNPRHKITKRGQNVTFRCDPISEHNRLYWYRQTLGQGPEFLTYFQNEAQLEKSRLLSDRFSAERPKGSFSTLEIQRTEQGDSAMYLCASSYISGQASNEKLFFGSGTQLSVL.

Worth noting for this clone: This sample includes further DNA sequences coding for the same CDR3. The chain couples TRBV5-1 to TRBJ1-3; tentatively, D is TRBD1 (5 bases). Trimming removed 0 bases at V and 1 base at J, with 5 bases between. There are 14 residues in the CDR3. CDR1 and CDR2 (germline): SGHRS, YFSETQ. DNA for the CDR3: TGCGCCAGCAGCTTGGGACAGTCTGGAAACACCATATATTTT. This encodes CASSLGQSGNTIYF.

The rearrangement links TRBV15 to TRBJ2-5; D may be TRBD1 or TRBD2 (7 bases each). The DNA end is more similar to TRBJ2-7, so the J call may be wrong. CDR1 and CDR2 from the germline V gene are LNHNV and YYDKDF (reference sequence). This CDR3 region has 15 residues. The CDR3 DNA follows: TGTGCCACCAGCAGAGATCCAGGGGGGGAGTACGAGCAGTACTTC. Translating gives CATSRDPGGEYEQYF.

The rearrangement links TRBV5-8 to TRBJ1-5; weak D call: TRBD1 (5 bases). The CDR3 contains 15 residues. Trimming pared 4 bases from V and 0 bases from J, leaving 11 bases between. Germline CDR1 is SGHTS and CDR2 is YDEGEE. In nucleotides, the CDR3 is TGTGCCAGCAGCCCACGGACACCTAGCAATCAGCCCCAGCATTTT. Translated, it gives CASSPRTPSNQPQHF.

This clone was seen more than once but under ten times. The chain links TRBV19 to TRBJ1-3; a possible D gene is TRBD1 (5 bases). V gave up 6 bases and J gave up 0 bases, with 12 bases separating them. CDR3 length equals 15 residues. Germline CDR1 and CDR2: LNHDA and SQIVND (reference sequence). CDR3 sequence reads: CASRDGQISGNTIYF. The CDR3 DNA reads as TGTGCCAGTAGGGACGGACAAATCTCTGGAAACACCATATATTTT.

This sequence joins TRBV5-1 and TRBJ2-7, with 7 nucleotides matching TRBD1. There are 14 residues in the CDR3. Germline CDR1 reads SGHRS; CDR2 reads YFSETQ. V lost 4 bases to trimming and J lost 2 bases; unmatched junction nucleotides: 6. CDR3 loop: CASSVGTATYEQYF. The CDR3 coding sequence is TGCGCCAGCAGCGTGGGGACAGCCACCTACGAGCAGTACTTC.

The chain has TRBV2 and TRBJ1-2; the D is unclear. The CDR3 has 14 amino acids. Germline V gene lookup returns CDR1 SNHLY and CDR2 FYNNEI. The V gene lost 1 base and the J gene lost 2 bases, with 8 bases spanning the gap. Here the CDR3 DNA reads TGTGCCAGCAGTGAAGGTCCGGGGAACTATGGCTACACCTTC. It translates to CASSEGPGNYGYTF.

The rearrangement links TRBV28 to TRBJ2-7; possibly TRBD1 for D (5 bases). The CDR3 sequence is 12 residues long. Trimming took off 6 bases at V and 5 bases at J, with 11 bases between the two ends. Germline assignment: CDR1 MDHEN and CDR2 SYDVKM. The CDR3, as DNA: TGTGCCAGCAGCCAGGGTGGCCACGAGCAGTACTTC. As protein: CASSQGGHEQYF.

This chain joins TRBV5-1 and TRBJ2-3; 7 bases are shared with TRBD1. V lost 3 bases and J lost 0; bases outside the gene matches: 7. This CDR3 spans 16 amino acids. The germline V gene encodes CDR1 SGHRS and CDR2 YFSETQ. Here the CDR3 DNA reads TGCGCCAGCAGCTCCTATCGGGACAGAAGCACAGATACGCAGTATTTT. Translated: CASSSYRDRSTDTQYF.

This rearrangement joins TRBV25-1 to TRBJ2-7; D may be TRBD1 (5 bases). Trimming removed 4 bases at V and 7 bases at J, with 14 bases between. This CDR3 contains 13 residues. Germline V lookup: CDR1 MGHDK, CDR2 SYGVNS. CDR3 sequence (DNA): TGTGCCAGCAGTGGTCAGGGAAGGGGTGAGCAGTACTTC. Translating it yields CASSGQGRGEQYF.

Comments on this clone: The identical CDR3 is also encoded by other nucleotide sequences in the sample. The chain has TRBV7-9 and TRBJ2-2; D not certain. The CDR3 totals 13 residues. Germline loops: CDR1 SEHNR, CDR2 FQNEAQ (reference sequence). Trimming left V 1 base short and J 3 bases short, with 3 bases between. CDR3 region: CASSLGDTGELFF. The CDR3 DNA is TGTGCCAGCAGCTTAGGTGACACCGGGGAGCTGTTTTTT.

The chain uses TRBV6-1 and TRBJ2-6, with D possibly TRBD1 on 7 matching bases. Trimming took off 6 bases at V and 2 bases at J, with 8 bases between the two ends. Germline CDR1 is MNHNS and CDR2 is SASEGT. This CDR3 has 14 residues. The CDR3 protein is CASSRGAGANVLTF. Here the CDR3 DNA reads TGTGCCAGCAGCAGGGGGGCTGGGGCCAACGTCCTGACTTTC.